Below are 28 T cell receptor beta chains sequenced from a single sample in a study of radiotherapy plus CTLA-4 blockade in lung cancer. Sequenced by immunoSEQ multiplex PCR; TCRdb stores in-frame clones only, minus some. The data contain over 50,000 clones, around 80% of them seen just once; the ten biggest clones take up around a sixth. The sequencing used peripheral blood, collected from a patient treated with radiotherapy plus ipilimumab. The receptor set was obtained from a human donor with non-small cell lung cancer who had a complete response to radiotherapy plus ipilimumab.

CDR3 loop: CASSPKAGGGYTGELFF. CDR3 in DNA: TGTGCCAGCAGCCCTAAAGCGGGGGGTGGTTACACCGGGGAGCTGTTTTTT. This sequence joins TRBV7-2 and TRBJ2-2; 9 bases map to TRBD2. After removal of 5 bases from V and 3 bases from J, the junction contained 10 bases not matched to a gene. The CDR3 is made up of 17 amino acids. Looked up from germline, CDR1 is SGHTA and CDR2 is FQGNSA.

The rearrangement uses TRBV4-1 and TRBJ1-3; weak D call: TRBD1 (5 bases). V lost 3 bases and J lost 3, with 15 bases in between. Germline CDR1 reads MGHRA; CDR2 reads YSYEKL. The CDR3 sequence is 16 residues long. CDR3 DNA sequence: TGCGCCAGCAGCCAGATGACGCCCAGGGTTGGAAACACCATATATTTT. Protein sequence: CASSQMTPRVGNTIYF.

The V and J genes are TRBV19 and TRBJ1-4; 7 bases are shared with TRBD1. This CDR3 contains 15 residues. Germline V gene sequence: CDR1 LNHDA, CDR2 SQIVND (reference sequence). V gave up 6 bases and J gave up 6 bases; unmatched junction bases: 10. CDR3 in amino acids: CASRSLGGADEKLFF. The CDR3 DNA reads as TGTGCCAGTAGATCTCTAGGGGGCGCGGATGAAAAACTGTTTTTT.

This chain uses TRBV7-8 with TRBJ2-1; D is perhaps TRBD2 (5 bases). Per germline, CDR1 SGHVS and CDR2 FQNEAQ. V lost 0 bases to trimming and J lost 16 bases, with 13 bases between them. This CDR3 comprises 12 residues. The CDR3 here is CASSLAGARGFF. The CDR3 region has the DNA TGTGCCAGCAGCTTAGCTGGTGCCCGGGGTTTCTTC. Variable domain in full (rest from reference TRBV7-8 and TRBJ2-1): GAGVSQSPRYKVAKRGQDVALRCDPISGHVSLFWYQQALGQGPEFLTYFQNEAQLDKSGLPSDRFFAERPEGSVSTLKIQRTQQEDSAVYLCASSLAGARGFFGPGTRLTVL.

The chain carries TRBV6-1 and TRBJ1-1, with TRBD1 identical over 8 bases. CDR1 and CDR2 from the germline V gene are MNHNS and SASEGT. V lost 6 bases, J lost 3 bases, and 6 bases stayed unmatched. CDR3 length: 14 residues. The CDR3 coding sequence is TGTGCCAGCAGGACAGGGGTGGTGGACACTGAAGCTTTCTTT. Amino acids: CASRTGVVDTEAFF.

This clone is a singleton in its sample. The chain recombines TRBV11-2 with TRBJ1-5, with D possibly matching TRBD1 (6 bases). The germline V gene encodes CDR1 SGHAT and CDR2 FQNNGV. Deletions cut 5 bases from V and 7 bases from J, with 15 bases between. The CDR3 has 14 residues. The CDR3: CASSTQGSGQPQHF. The DNA for the CDR3 is TGTGCCAGCAGCACCCAGGGGTCGGGACAGCCCCAGCATTTT.

The chain combines TRBV7-2 with TRBJ1-3, with 8 bases fitting TRBD1. Germline CDR1 and CDR2: SGHTA and FQGNSA. The junction had 0 bases not matched to a gene; V was cut back by 4 bases and J by 4 bases. The CDR3 runs to 13 residues. The CDR3 sequence is CASSWDRGNTIYF. CDR3 DNA sequence: TGTGCCAGCAGCTGGGACAGGGGAAACACCATATATTTT.

CDR3 coding DNA: TGTGCCAGCAGCTTGGACTTAGTCCGGGCTTTCTTT. Translated: CASSLDLVRAFF. The chain uses TRBV5-8 and TRBJ1-1; the D is unclear. V was pared by 0 bases and J by 11 bases, with 11 bases between. Germline-derived CDR1 and CDR2 are SGHTS and YDEGEE. CDR3 length: 12 amino acids.

The chain uses TRBV5-1 and TRBJ1-3; no clear D gene. The CDR3 spans 14 residues. Per the germline V gene, CDR1 is SGHRS and CDR2 is YFSETQ. Trimming stripped 0 bases from V and 1 base from J, with 5 bases between. As DNA, the CDR3 is TGCGCCAGCAGCTTGGGTACTTCTGGAAACACCATATATTTT. Protein product: CASSLGTSGNTIYF.

On this clone: The junction differs from germline at one of its ends, possibly a read error. The rearrangement joins TRBV7-7 to TRBJ2-1; D is possibly TRBD2 (5 bases). CDR3 size: 15 residues. In germline, CDR1 is SSHAT, CDR2 FNYEAQ (reference sequence). CDR3 amino acids: CASSQARRPYNEQFF. The CDR3 coding sequence is TGTGCTAGCAGCCAGGCCCGGAGGCCCTACAATGAGCAGTTCTTC.

This clone occurred a few times. The genes are TRBV6-4 and TRBJ2-3; D unclear. Trimming shortened V by 6 bases and J by 3 bases, and 7 bases separated the two germline ends. CDR1 is MRHNA and CDR2 is SNTAGT in the germline V gene. The CDR3 covers 12 residues. The CDR3 protein is CASRGDTDTQYF. Here the CDR3 DNA reads TGTGCCAGCAGAGGAGATACAGATACGCAGTATTTT.

V gene TRBV29-1 combines with J gene TRBJ2-3; weak D call: TRBD2 (6 bases). Germline-derived CDR1 and CDR2 are SQVTM and ANQGSEA. V dropped 8 bases and J dropped 0 bases, with 12 bases sitting between them. This CDR3 region has 13 residues. The CDR3 loop is CSWGRGSTDTQYF. In nucleotides, the CDR3 is TGCAGCTGGGGACGGGGGAGCACAGATACGCAGTATTTT.

This sequence joins TRBV6-4 and TRBJ2-7; 7 nucleotides align to TRBD2. Germline V gene sequence: CDR1 MRHNA, CDR2 SNTAGT. The CDR3 is made up of 16 amino acids. The V segment lost 6 bases and the J segment 5 bases; nucleotides outside the gene matches: 16. In DNA, the CDR3 is TGTGCCAGCAGCTGGGCGGGAGCCCCAAAAAAAGACGAGCAGTACGTC. Translated: CASSWAGAPKKDEQYV.

CDR3 coding DNA: TGTGCCTGGAGTGTACAGCTCTTAAACTATGGCTACACCTTC. Amino acid sequence: CAWSVQLLNYGYTF. The chain combines TRBV30 with TRBJ1-2, with unresolved D. The V gene's germline CDR1 is GTSNPN and CDR2 SVGIG (reference sequence). The CDR3 runs to 14 residues. The V gene lost 0 bases and the J gene lost 2 bases, with 10 bases spanning the gap.

The J gene is TRBJ1-1, the V gene TRBV30; D is undetermined. Looked up from germline, CDR1 is GTSNPN and CDR2 is SVGIG (reference sequence). Trimming left V 0 bases short and J 11 bases short, with 13 bases between. CDR3 size: 12 residues. For the CDR3, the DNA is TGTGCCTGGAGTGTACGGGGTTTCGCGGCTTTCTTT. Its protein product is CAWSVRGFAAFF.

The chain has TRBV6-6 and TRBJ1-5; 7 bases are a match to TRBD1. This CDR3 comprises 14 residues. Germline trimming cut 7 bases from V and 3 bases from J; bases unmatched to any gene: 6. Germline CDR1 reads MNHNY; CDR2 reads SVGAGI (reference sequence). The CDR3 is CASTGTVHNQPQHF. The DNA of the CDR3 is TGTGCCAGCACCGGGACAGTTCACAATCAGCCCCAGCATTTT.

The table lists this clone with a few counts. The genes are TRBV7-9 and TRBJ1-3, with 7 nucleotides matching TRBD1. With V trimmed by 4 bases and J by 4 bases, 7 bases remained unmatched. The V gene's germline CDR1 is SEHNR and CDR2 FQNEAQ (reference sequence). The CDR3 covers 15 residues. The CDR3 is CASSSDRESGNTIYF. The CDR3 DNA is TGTGCCAGCAGCTCCGACAGGGAATCGGGAAACACCATATATTTT.

J is TRBJ2-1 and V is TRBV19, with D possibly being TRBD2 (5 bases). The V and J ends lost 4 bases and 5 bases respectively, with 12 bases between them. This CDR3 has 14 residues. Germline CDR1 reads LNHDA; CDR2 reads SQIVND (reference sequence). The CDR3 protein is CASSNPGTHNEQFF. The CDR3, as DNA: TGTGCCAGTAGTAATCCGGGAACCCACAATGAGCAGTTCTTC.

There are a few counts of this clone. The genes are TRBV18 and TRBJ1-2, with TRBD1 as a possible D gene (6 bases). The V and J ends lost 3 bases and 2 bases respectively, with 7 bases between them. This CDR3 contains 13 residues. Germline lookup yields CDR1 KGHSH and CDR2 LQKENI. The CDR3 bases are TGTGCCAGCTCACCCGGACAGAACTATGGCTACACCTTC. This gives the protein CASSPGQNYGYTF.

The rearrangement uses TRBV2 and TRBJ1-2; 9 nucleotides line up with TRBD1. The germline V gene has CDR1 SNHLY and CDR2 FYNNEI. V lost 6 bases, J lost 3 bases, and 11 bases stayed unmatched. The CDR3 sequence is 16 residues long. In nucleotides, the CDR3 is TGTGCCAGCAGCGCTTCCCACAGGGGGCGGGACTATGGCTACACCTTC. It codes for CASSASHRGRDYGYTF.

A single count supports this clone. The chain couples TRBV4-3 to TRBJ1-1; TRBD1 matches 7 bases. Germline CDR1 LGHNA, CDR2 YSLEER. The V segment lost 0 bases and the J segment 8 bases; nucleotides outside the gene matches: 12. The CDR3 totals 16 residues. The CDR3 coding sequence is TGCGCCAGCAGCCAAGAGAAGGGGGCTAAAGGGGTCGAAGCTTTCTTT. Its protein product is CASSQEKGAKGVEAFF.

This clone was counted only a few times. The CDR3 loop is CASSADRGQTEAFF. CDR3 nucleotides: TGCGCCAGCAGCGCAGACAGGGGGCAGACTGAAGCTTTCTTT. The rearrangement links TRBV5-1 to TRBJ1-1; 10 bases line up with TRBD1. There are 14 residues in the CDR3. Germline V gene lookup returns CDR1 SGHRS and CDR2 YFSETQ. With V trimmed by 4 bases and J by 5 bases, 5 bases remained unmatched.

The V and J genes are TRBV9 and TRBJ2-2; 9 bases are a match to TRBD2. The CDR3 loop spans 17 amino acids. Trimming took 4 bases from V and 5 from J; bases not matched to a gene: 12. Looked up from germline, CDR1 is SGDLS and CDR2 is YYNGEE. The CDR3 sequence is CASSTTGTSLGTGELFF. The DNA for the CDR3 is TGTGCCAGCAGCACTACCGGGACTAGCTTGGGGACCGGGGAGCTGTTTTTT.

The chain joins TRBV4-1 to TRBJ2-5; no definite D call. V dropped 1 base and J dropped 2 bases, with 8 bases sitting between them. The CDR3 extends over 14 amino acids. CDR1 MGHRA and CDR2 YSYEKL come from the germline V gene. CDR3 protein: CASSQVFIQETQYF. The CDR3 nucleotides read TGCGCCAGCAGCCAAGTTTTTATACAAGAGACCCAGTACTTC.

This clone was counted a few times. The chain has TRBV4-3 and TRBJ2-5, with 14 bases lining up with TRBD2. J lost 1 base, V lost 3 bases, and 4 bases had no gene match. The CDR3 spans 17 residues. CDR1 is LGHNA, CDR2 YSLEER, per germline. CDR3 DNA: TGCGCCAGCAGCCAGGGGACTAGCGGGGGAGTCCAAGAGACCCAGTACTTC. This codes for CASSQGTSGGVQETQYF.

This clone was counted once. The rearrangement uses TRBV5-8 and TRBJ2-7, with a possible D match to TRBD2 (6 bases). Deletions cut 5 bases from V and 0 bases from J, with 15 bases between. Looked up from germline, CDR1 is SGHTS and CDR2 is YDEGEE. The CDR3 runs 15 residues. The CDR3 here is CASSPWRGSSYEQYF. The CDR3, as DNA: TGTGCCAGCAGTCCGTGGCGGGGAAGCTCCTACGAGCAGTACTTC.

The genes are TRBV5-1 and TRBJ1-4; 10 nucleotides match TRBD1. The length of the CDR3 is 15 residues. V was clipped by 4 bases and J by 4 bases; unmatched bases: 4. Looked up from germline, CDR1 is SGHRS and CDR2 is YFSETQ. The CDR3 DNA follows: TGCGCCAGCAGCGGGACAGGGGAAGTTAATGAAAAACTGTTTTTT. It is translated as CASSGTGEVNEKLFF. Drawing the rest from reference TRBV5-1 and TRBJ1-4, the complete variable domain is KAGVTQTPRYLIKTRGQQVTLSCSPISGHRSVSWYQQTPGQGLQFLFEYFSETQRNKGNFPGRFSGRQFSNSRSEMNVSTLELGDSALYLCASSGTGEVNEKLFFGSGTQLSVL.

The CDR3 reads CASSYSWTGVYEQYF. CDR3 DNA sequence: TGTGCCAGCAGTTACTCGTGGACAGGGGTTTACGAGCAGTACTTC. The chain employs TRBV6-5 and TRBJ2-7; 9 nucleotides line up with TRBD1. This CDR3 contains 15 residues. CDR1 and CDR2 from the germline V gene are MNHEY and SVGAGI. V lost 0 bases to trimming and J lost 4 bases; unmatched junction nucleotides: 4.